This entry lists 19 T cell receptor beta chains sequenced from one sample in a study of OX40 agonist ivuxolimab in advanced cancers. The data were produced by immunoSEQ multiplex PCR, yet TCRdb's version contains in-frame clones alone and is incomplete. The sample lists approximately 23,000 clones, 84% occurring once. Source: CD4+ or CD8+ T cells sorted from blood, taken in a trial of the OX40 agonist ivuxolimab. These receptors originate from an adult with an advanced solid tumor such as melanoma, head and neck, liver or kidney cancer.

This chain connects TRBV7-9 to TRBJ2-3, with a tentative D call TRBD2 (7 bases). Trimming removed 2 bases from V and 8 bases from J, with 29 bases in between. From germline, CDR1 is SEHNR and CDR2 FQNEAQ (reference sequence). CDR3 length: 19 amino acids. The CDR3 protein is CASSLFSSRDTRPGGTQYF. CDR3 DNA sequence: TGTGCCAGCAGCTTATTTTCTTCTCGGGACACCCGGCCGGGAGGTACGCAGTATTTT.

This clone was observed a few times. The chain combines TRBV28 with TRBJ1-6; D is uncertain. Germline V gives CDR1 MDHEN, CDR2 SYDVKM. The CDR3 is 15 amino acids. V lost 4 bases and J lost 8, with 15 bases in between. The CDR3 nucleotides read TGTGCCAGCAGTTCCCAGTGGGTTTCGGATTCACCCCTCCACTTT. Its translation is CASSSQWVSDSPLHF. The whole variable domain, filled in from reference TRBV28 and TRBJ1-6, reads DVKVTQSSRYLVKRTGEKVFLECVQDMDHENMFWYRQDPGLGLRLIYFSYDVKMKEKGDIPEGYSVSREKKERFSLILESASTNQTSMYLCASSSQWVSDSPLHFGNGTRLTVT.

This chain joins TRBV27 and TRBJ1-1; D not certain. The germline CDR1 and CDR2 sequences are MNHEY and SMNVEV (reference sequence). This CDR3 is built from 14 residues. The ends were cut back, 3 bases at V and 1 base at J, with 9 bases in the middle. The CDR3 is CASSLGGSNTEAFF. The CDR3 nucleotides read TGTGCCAGCAGTTTGGGAGGTTCGAACACTGAAGCTTTCTTT.

This clone was detected a few times. The chain uses TRBV27 and TRBJ1-2; perhaps TRBD1 as D (5 bases). CDR3 length: 14 amino acids. Germline assignment: CDR1 MNHEY and CDR2 SMNVEV (reference sequence). V dropped 9 bases and J dropped 3 bases, with 17 bases sitting between them. CDR3 residues: CARPLGREDYGYTF. The DNA for the CDR3 is TGTGCCAGACCGCTCGGCAGGGAGGACTATGGCTACACCTTC.

CDR3 region: CATGQGPEAFF. The CDR3 DNA reads as TGTGCCACCGGACAGGGCCCCGAAGCTTTCTTT. V and J are TRBV2 and TRBJ1-1; 8 nucleotides match TRBD1. V lost 10 bases and J lost 8; bases outside the gene matches: 6. The CDR3 length is 11 residues. Germline values: CDR1 SNHLY, CDR2 FYNNEI. Together with reference TRBV2 and TRBJ1-1, the CDR3 gives the full variable domain: EPEVTQTPSHQVTQMGQEVILRCVPISNHLYFYWYRQILGQKVEFLVSFYNNEISEKSEIFDDQFSVERPDGSNFTLKIRSTKLEDSAMYFCATGQGPEAFFGQGTRLTVV.

The V and J genes are TRBV4-1 and TRBJ1-2, with D unresolved. Germline lookup yields CDR1 MGHRA and CDR2 YSYEKL. Trimming stripped 4 bases from V and 4 bases from J, with 19 bases between. CDR3 length: 16 residues. CDR3 amino acids: CASSLPREGLIYGYTF. Here the CDR3 DNA reads TGCGCCAGCAGCCTACCCCGGGAGGGCTTAATCTATGGCTACACCTTC.

The chain carries TRBV7-8 and TRBJ2-3, with D perhaps assigned TRBD1 or TRBD2 (5 bases each). Germline V lookup: CDR1 SGHVS, CDR2 FQNEAQ. Trimming pared 3 bases from V and 4 bases from J, leaving 14 bases between. The CDR3 length is 15 residues. The CDR3 DNA is TGTGCCAGCAGCTTCCCGCCGGGGCAGTCAGATACGCAGTATTTT. Translating gives CASSFPPGQSDTQYF.

The chain recombines TRBV27 with TRBJ1-2; 7 bases are shared with TRBD1. Germline V gene lookup returns CDR1 MNHEY and CDR2 SMNVEV (reference sequence). There are 14 residues in the CDR3. After removal of 3 bases from V and 2 bases from J, the junction contained 3 bases not matched to a gene. The CDR3 nucleotides read TGTGCCAGCAGTTTCGACAGGGTCAACTATGGCTACACCTTC. It translates to CASSFDRVNYGYTF.

The chain links TRBV30 to TRBJ2-5; the match to TRBD1 covers 11 bases. The trim removed 4 bases at V and 4 bases at J, leaving 2 bases unmatched. This CDR3 is built from 13 residues. Germline CDR1 GTSNPN, CDR2 SVGIG (reference sequence). DNA of the CDR3: TGTGCCTGGACTGGGACAGGGGGAGAGACCCAGTACTTC. It encodes CAWTGTGGETQYF.

This clone has more than one count but fewer than ten. The V call is TRBV9, the J call TRBJ1-6; D may be TRBD1 (6 bases). V lost 3 bases, J lost 6 bases, and 19 bases lay in between. The CDR3 is made up of 17 amino acids. Looked up from germline, CDR1 is SGDLS and CDR2 is YYNGEE. The DNA for the CDR3 is TGTGCCAGCAGCGCCGCCCCGTTACAGGGATTTAATTCACCCCTCCACTTT. Translating it yields CASSAAPLQGFNSPLHF.

This clone was seen a few times. The chain recombines TRBV7-9 with TRBJ1-5; D not certain. The CDR3 is made up of 13 amino acids. Germline lookup yields CDR1 SEHNR and CDR2 FQNEAQ (reference sequence). Between the trimmed V and J ends, which lost 3 bases and 6 bases, there was a span of 9 bases. The DNA for the CDR3 is TGTGCCAGCAGCTTCGGGTCTCGTCAGCCCCAGCATTTT. Translated, it gives CASSFGSRQPQHF.

The chain joins TRBV18 to TRBJ2-5; possibly TRBD1 for D (6 bases). CDR1 is KGHSH, CDR2 LQKENI, per germline. The CDR3 contains 14 residues. V was shortened by 3 bases and J by 0 bases, with 8 bases between the two germline ends. The CDR3, as DNA: TGTGCCAGCTCACCCGGACAGAACCAAGAGACCCAGTACTTC. As protein: CASSPGQNQETQYF.

The chain carries TRBV1 and TRBJ2-1; the listed D gene, TRBD2, was not tested against the DNA. TRBV1 is a pseudogene segment. The CDR3 sequence is 18 residues long. CDR3 sequence: CTSSQDRFSGRGYNEQFF. CDR3 in DNA: TGCACCAGCAGCCAAGATCGGTTTAGCGGGAGGGGGTACAATGAGCAGTTCTTC.

This sequence joins TRBV28 and TRBJ2-2; possibly TRBD1 or TRBD2 for D (5 bases each). V was pared by 6 bases and J by 1 base, with 12 bases between. In germline, CDR1 is MDHEN, CDR2 SYDVKM. The CDR3 covers 15 residues. The CDR3 coding sequence is TGTGCCAGCAGCCCCGGGACGGGGAACACCGGGGAGCTGTTTTTT. Its protein is CASSPGTGNTGELFF.

This chain connects TRBV19 to TRBJ1-5, with a possible D match to TRBD1 (5 bases). Trimming removed 5 bases at V and 5 bases at J, with 13 bases between. Germline loops: CDR1 LNHDA, CDR2 SQIVND (reference sequence). The CDR3 is made up of 14 amino acids. The CDR3 DNA is TGTGCCAGTAGTCGGCGGGGGGAGGATCAGCCCCAGCATTTT. Its translation: CASSRRGEDQPQHF.

The rearrangement uses TRBV14 and TRBJ2-1, with a weak D call TRBD2 (6 bases). There are 18 residues in the CDR3. CDR1 and CDR2 from the germline V gene are SGHDN and FVKESK. Trimming stripped 4 bases from V and 0 bases from J, with 19 bases between. The CDR3 sequence: CASSPKFGLLSSYNEQFF. CDR3 DNA: TGTGCCAGCAGCCCGAAATTCGGACTACTGAGCTCCTACAATGAGCAGTTCTTC.

This chain uses TRBV27 with TRBJ1-5; 9 bases are shared with TRBD1. The germline gives CDR1 MNHEY, CDR2 SMNVEV (reference sequence). Unmatched junction bases numbered 10, after V lost 5 bases and J lost 5 bases. The CDR3 has 16 residues. CDR3 region: CASSPSRTGVHQPQHF. The CDR3 DNA reads as TGTGCCAGCAGTCCTTCACGGACAGGGGTTCATCAGCCCCAGCATTTT.

This clone has a single count. The V and J genes are TRBV19 and TRBJ1-4; 8 bases fit TRBD1. This CDR3 comprises 14 residues. With V trimmed by 3 bases and J by 7 bases, 4 bases remained unmatched. Germline V gene data show CDR1 as LNHDA and CDR2 as SQIVND (reference sequence). The CDR3 loop reads CASSIRDRSEKLFF. CDR3 bases: TGTGCCAGTAGTATCCGGGACAGGAGTGAAAAACTGTTTTTT.

The genes are TRBV28 and TRBJ2-6; perhaps TRBD1 as D (6 bases). Trimming stripped 5 bases from V and 4 bases from J, with 15 bases between. The germline V gene has CDR1 MDHEN and CDR2 SYDVKM. The CDR3 consists of 16 residues. The CDR3 here is CASSTGHRTGANVLTF. In nucleotides, the CDR3 is TGTGCCAGCAGTACGGGACACAGAACGGGGGCCAACGTCCTGACTTTC.